Below, 9 T cell receptor beta chains from the same sample are listed, as sequenced in a study of tumour-infiltrating T cells in Burkitt lymphoma. The assay was immunoSEQ multiplex PCR, and TCRdb's table has in-frame clones only and misses some. Of fewer than 1,500 clones listed, about 88% are singletons. The sequenced sample was tumor tissue. Receptors originate from a human donor with Burkitt lymphoma.

This chain joins TRBV2 and TRBJ2-2; D is possibly TRBD1 (6 bases). Trimming took 6 bases from V and 6 from J, leaving 17 bases between them. Germline loops: CDR1 SNHLY, CDR2 FYNNEI. The CDR3 contains 15 residues. DNA of the CDR3: TGTGCCAGCAGCGACAGGTCAGGCGGACCCGGGGAGCTGTTTTTT. Protein sequence: CASSDRSGGPGELFF. The whole variable domain, filled in from reference TRBV2 and TRBJ2-2, reads EPEVTQTPSHQVTQMGQEVILRCVPISNHLYFYWYRQILGQKVEFLVSFYNNEISEKSEIFDDQFSVERPDGSNFTLKIRSTKLEDSAMYFCASSDRSGGPGELFFGEGSRLTVL.

This clone was seen more than once but under ten times. The V gene is TRBV5-4, the J gene TRBJ2-3; 9 positions agree with TRBD2. From germline, CDR1 is SGHNT and CDR2 YYREEE (reference sequence). The CDR3 sequence is 16 residues long. The ends lost 1 base at V and 2 bases at J; junction bases unmatched: 5. Here the CDR3 DNA reads TGTGCCAGCAGCTTGAAGGTAGCGGGGGACACAGATACGCAGTATTTT. Its protein product is CASSLKVAGDTDTQYF. The complete variable domain, with remaining parts taken from reference TRBV5-4 and TRBJ2-3, reads ETGVTQSPTHLIKTRGQQVTLRCSSQSGHNTVSWYQQALGQGPQFIFQYYREEENGRGNFPPRFSGLQFPNYSSELNVNALELDDSALYLCASSLKVAGDTDTQYFGPGTRLTVL.

This rearrangement joins TRBV7-6 to TRBJ2-2, with D possibly being TRBD1 (6 bases). The CDR3 loop spans 18 amino acids. CDR1 and CDR2 (germline): SGHVS, FNYEAQ. The V and J ends lost 1 base and 0 bases respectively, with 15 bases between them. This chain's CDR3 is CASSLDWGLGPNTGELFF. The CDR3 coding sequence is TGTGCCAGCAGCTTAGATTGGGGGCTGGGTCCGAACACCGGGGAGCTGTTTTTT.

J is TRBJ1-1 and V is TRBV2; 7 bases are a match to TRBD1. Germline V gives CDR1 SNHLY, CDR2 FYNNEI. The CDR3 loop spans 14 amino acids. Trimming took 5 bases from V and 10 from J; bases not matched to a gene: 13. The CDR3 coding sequence is TGTGCCAGCAGTTGGGACAGCGTGAAGGTAGGAGCTTTCTTT. This codes for CASSWDSVKVGAFF.

The chain combines TRBV9 with TRBJ1-2; D unresolved. The ends were cut back, 0 bases at V and 2 bases at J, with 8 bases in the middle. The CDR3 is 14 amino acids. The V gene's germline CDR1 is SGDLS and CDR2 YYNGEE. The DNA for the CDR3 is TGTGCCAGCAGCGTAGCTGGAGTGAACTATGGCTACACCTTC. Its protein is CASSVAGVNYGYTF.

The chain uses TRBV20-1 and TRBJ2-5; D is unclear. Trimming removed 6 bases at V and 6 bases at J, with 8 bases between. The CDR3 runs to 10 residues. Germline V gives CDR1 DFQATT, CDR2 SNEGSKA (reference sequence). The CDR3 DNA sequence: TGCAGTGCGTTAGGGCAGACCCAGTACTTC. As protein: CSALGQTQYF.

The chain couples TRBV9 to TRBJ1-2; no definite D call. CDR1 is SGDLS, CDR2 YYNGEE, per germline. Trimming cost V 0 bases and J 4 bases, with 7 bases left between them. The CDR3 contains 13 residues. This chain's CDR3 is CASSVGTVYGYTF. In DNA form, the CDR3 reads TGTGCCAGCAGCGTAGGTACGGTCTATGGCTACACCTTC.

CDR3 region: CASSLDSRGNTEAFF. As DNA, the CDR3 is TGCGCCAGCAGCTTGGATTCCAGGGGAAACACTGAAGCTTTCTTT. V and J are TRBV5-1 and TRBJ1-1, with a tentative D call TRBD1 (6 bases). The CDR3 consists of 15 residues. Trimming shortened V by 0 bases and J by 2 bases, and 11 bases separated the two germline ends. Germline V gene lookup returns CDR1 SGHRS and CDR2 YFSETQ.

V and J are TRBV6-1 and TRBJ2-7; TRBD1 agrees at 8 bases. V trimming: 2 bases; J trimming: 7 bases; junction bases outside the gene matches: 16. Germline loops: CDR1 MNHNS, CDR2 SASEGT. The CDR3 runs to 17 residues. The chain's CDR3 is CASSETLPRTGFREQYV. CDR3 bases: TGTGCCAGCAGTGAAACCCTCCCCCGGACAGGGTTTCGTGAGCAGTACGTC.